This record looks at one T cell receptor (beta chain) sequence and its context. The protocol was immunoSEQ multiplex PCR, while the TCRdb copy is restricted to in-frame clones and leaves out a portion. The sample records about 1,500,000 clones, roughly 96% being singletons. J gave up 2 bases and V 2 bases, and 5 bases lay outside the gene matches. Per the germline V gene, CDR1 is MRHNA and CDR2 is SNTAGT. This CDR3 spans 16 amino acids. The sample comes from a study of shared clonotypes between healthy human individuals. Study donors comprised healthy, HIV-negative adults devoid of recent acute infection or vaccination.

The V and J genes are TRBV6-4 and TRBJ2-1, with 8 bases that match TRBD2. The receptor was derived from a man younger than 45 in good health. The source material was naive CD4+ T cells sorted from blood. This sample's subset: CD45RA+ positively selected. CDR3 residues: CASSDDISGAYNEQFF. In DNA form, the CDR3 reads TGTGCCAGCAGTGACGATATTAGCGGGGCCTACAATGAGCAGTTCTTC.